A selection of T cell receptor beta chains follows, all from one sample in a study of vaccination effects on CD4 cells after COVID-19. No antigens are known for them. Sequencing was performed with immunoSEQ multiplex PCR; in TCRdb, only in-frame clones are kept and a portion is missing. The sample consists of about 31,000 clones, 55% to 75% of them appearing once. Material: CD4+ T cells from PBMCs cultured with HCoV-229E spike peptides, obtained before COVID-19 vaccination. The receptors come from a human donor who received a COVID-19 vaccine. Both conserved end residues are part of each CDR3. D genes are given only for firm matches. The size field is filled for only some rows; it gives once, few, many or a size class.

TRBD1,TRBJ1-6,few,TRBV5-1,CASSQGGNSPLHF,TGCGCCAGCAGTCAGGGGGGGAATTCACCCCTCCACTTT
.,TRBJ1-1,once,TRBV7-8,CASTPPVGLNTEAFF,TGTGCCAGCACCCCCCCTGTGGGGCTGAACACTGAAGCTTTCTTT
TRBD2,TRBJ2-7,.,TRBV5-1,CASRDLAGASYEQYF,TGCGCCAGCAGGGACCTAGCGGGAGCTTCCTACGAGCAGTACTTC
.,TRBJ2-5,.,TRBV24-1,CATSDFRDNQETQYF,TGTGCCACCAGTGATTTCCGGGACAACCAAGAGACCCAGTACTTC
.,TRBJ2-4,many,TRBV10-1,CASSEPNLSTGSKNIQYF,TGCGCCAGCAGTGAGCCGAACTTATCTACAGGGAGCAAAAACATTCAGTACTTC
TRBD1,TRBJ2-7,.,TRBV7-2,CASSRPGTGIYEQYF,TGTGCCAGCAGTCGCCCCGGGACAGGGATCTACGAGCAGTACTTC
.,TRBJ2-5,.,TRBV5-8,CASSPPGTQYF,TGTGCCAGCAGCCCGCCGGGTACCCAGTACTTC
.,TRBJ1-2,once,TRBV6-2/TRBV6-3,CASSYFAGYTF,TGTGCCAGCAGTTACTTCGCTGGCTACACCTTC
.,TRBJ1-2,.,TRBV9,CASSVGSDLYGYTF,TGTGCCAGCAGCGTAGGTTCCGATTTATATGGCTACACCTTC
.,TRBJ2-7,.,TRBV6-5,CASSPPGAYEQYF,TGTGCCAGCAGCCCCCCGGGGGCCTACGAGCAGTACTTC
.,TRBJ2-3,.,TRBV28,CASSQADGRRTQYF,TGTGCCAGCAGCCAGGCGGACGGGCGACGGACGCAGTATTTT
.,TRBJ1-5,.,TRBV5-8,CASSFDQPQHF,TGTGCCAGCAGCTTCGATCAGCCCCAGCATTTT
.,TRBJ2-1,once,TRBV6-2/TRBV6-3,CASSYSRSSVRGHEQFF,TGTGCCAGCAGTTACTCGAGAAGTTCTGTACGGGGCCATGAGCAGTTCTTC
.,TRBJ1-2,once,TRBV3-1/TRBV3-2,CASSQDRGGVYTF,TGTGCCAGCAGCCAAGATCGGGGGGGGGTCTACACCTTC
TRBD1,TRBJ2-7,.,TRBV23-1,CASSQSDRGDRGPEQYF,TGCGCCAGCAGTCAATCAGACAGAGGGGACAGGGGACCCGAGCAGTACTTC
.,TRBJ1-3,once,TRBV29-1,CSVGDNYSGNTIYF,TGCAGCGTAGGGGACAACTACTCTGGAAACACCATATATTTT
.,TRBJ1-1,many,TRBV7-9,CASSPGQRTEAFF,TGTGCCAGCAGCCCGGGGCAACGAACTGAAGCTTTCTTT
.,TRBJ2-7,.,TRBV7-2,CASSQTRNSYEQYF,TGTGCCAGCAGCCAGACTAGAAACTCCTACGAGCAGTACTTC
.,TRBJ2-1,.,TRBV5-1,CASSLELANNEQFF,TGCGCCAGCAGCTTGGAGTTGGCAAACAATGAGCAGTTCTTC
.,TRBJ2-3,.,TRBV20-1,CSAPGPNTQYF,TGCAGTGCACCCGGACCCAATACGCAGTATTTT
.,TRBJ2-3,.,TRBV9,CASSDGTSTDTQYF,TGTGCCAGCAGCGACGGGACTAGCACAGATACGCAGTATTTT
TRBD1,TRBJ1-2,.,TRBV5-4,CASSNRTGRNYGYTF,TGTGCCAGCTCAAACCGGACAGGGCGGAACTATGGCTACACCTTC
TRBD2,TRBJ2-1,.,TRBV10-2,CASSGTSWVNEQFF,TGCGCCAGCAGTGGGACTAGCTGGGTCAATGAGCAGTTCTTC
.,TRBJ2-2,.,TRBV4-3,CASSQVTGVNTGELFF,TGCGCCAGCAGCCAAGTCACGGGTGTGAACACCGGGGAGCTGTTTTTT
TRBD2,TRBJ2-7,few,TRBV3-1/TRBV3-2,CASSLPRGMGGIEQYF,TGTGCCAGCAGCCTTCCCCGGGGTATGGGGGGGATCGAGCAGTACTTC
.,TRBJ2-7,.,TRBV19,CASSGGLGKSYEQYF,TGTGCCAGTAGTGGGGGTTTGGGAAAGTCCTACGAGCAGTACTTC
.,TRBJ1-1,few,TRBV3-1/TRBV3-2,CASSQGLENTEAFF,TGTGCCAGCAGCCAAGGATTGGAGAACACTGAAGCTTTCTTT
.,TRBJ1-4,.,TRBV2,CASKGSQTEKLFF,TGTGCCAGCAAGGGGTCCCAAACCGAAAAACTGTTTTTT
.,TRBJ1-2,once,TRBV3-1/TRBV3-2,CASSQEATTGVGYTF,TGTGCCAGCAGCCAAGAGGCGACAACCGGGGTTGGCTACACCTTC
TRBD1,TRBJ2-5,.,TRBV6-6,CASSPVQPRTGVYQETQYF,TGTGCCAGCAGTCCAGTCCAACCCAGGACAGGGGTCTACCAAGAGACCCAGTACTTC
.,TRBJ2-3,.,TRBV7-9,CASSLVYISRDTQYF,TGTGCCAGCAGCTTAGTCTACATCTCCAGGGATACGCAGTATTTT
TRBD2,TRBJ2-3,.,TRBV28,CASRLAGEATDTQYF,TGTGCCAGCAGACTAGCGGGAGAGGCCACAGATACGCAGTATTTT
.,TRBJ2-3,few,TRBV4-1,CASSQDGRSGADTQYF,TGCGCCAGCAGCCAAGACGGCCGCAGTGGGGCAGATACGCAGTATTTT
.,TRBJ1-2,.,TRBV24-1,CATSTPGNYGYTF,TGTGCCACCAGTACCCCCGGTAACTATGGCTACACCTTC
.,TRBJ1-1,.,TRBV23-1,CASSHHVDRRGTEAFF,TGCGCCAGCAGTCACCACGTAGACAGACGCGGCACTGAAGCTTTCTTT
.,TRBJ2-7,.,TRBV12-3/TRBV12-4,CASSLNRWREQYF,TGTGCCAGCAGTTTAAACAGGTGGAGGGAGCAGTACTTC
.,TRBJ1-5,.,TRBV7-2,CASSPLLGSRQPQHF,TGTGCCAGCAGCCCTTTACTCGGTTCTCGTCAGCCCCAGCATTTT
.,TRBJ2-7,.,TRBV7-9,CASSTGTALYEQYF,TGTGCCAGCAGCACCGGGACCGCACTCTACGAGCAGTACTTC
.,TRBJ1-3,.,TRBV4-3,CASSQDPPGTTGNTIYF,TGCGCCAGCAGCCAAGATCCTCCAGGAACGACTGGAAACACCATATATTTT
.,TRBJ2-3,.,TRBV6-2/TRBV6-3,CASSYESGTTQYF,TGTGCCAGCAGTTACGAGAGTGGTACTACGCAGTATTTT
TRBD1,TRBJ1-5,.,TRBV6-6,CASRAGQGDGQPQHF,TGTGCCAGCAGAGCCGGGCAGGGGGACGGGCAGCCCCAGCATTTT
.,TRBJ2-2,.,TRBV2,CASSIKSGTGELFF,TGTGCCAGCAGTATAAAGAGCGGTACCGGGGAGCTGTTTTTT
.,TRBJ1-1,few,TRBV19,CASSMVGLGSTEAFF,TGTGCCAGTAGTATGGTTGGTTTGGGCAGCACTGAAGCTTTCTTT
.,TRBJ1-5,few,TRBV6-2/TRBV6-3,CASSYRRGLSNQPQHF,TGTGCCAGCAGTTACCGACGGGGGCTAAGCAATCAGCCCCAGCATTTT
.,TRBJ1-5,.,TRBV7-2,CASSSRGNQPQHF,TGTGCCAGCAGCTCACGAGGGAATCAGCCCCAGCATTTT
.,TRBJ2-1,.,TRBV28,CASSSTPNEQFF,TGTGCCAGCAGTTCAACCCCCAATGAGCAGTTCTTC
.,TRBJ2-5,.,TRBV6-1,CASSEGLAETQYF,TGTGCCAGCAGTGAAGGCCTAGCGGAGACCCAGTACTTC
TRBD1,TRBJ1-2,.,TRBV2,CASRVDRDYGYTF,TGTGCCAGCAGGGTAGACAGGGACTATGGCTACACCTTC
TRBD1,TRBJ1-4,.,TRBV7-2,CASSRGQGREKLFF,TGTGCCAGCAGCCGGGGACAGGGAAGGGAAAAACTGTTTTTT
.,TRBJ2-7,few,TRBV11-3,CASSLGPTFAEQYF,TGTGCCAGCAGCTTGGGTCCGACCTTCGCCGAGCAGTACTTC